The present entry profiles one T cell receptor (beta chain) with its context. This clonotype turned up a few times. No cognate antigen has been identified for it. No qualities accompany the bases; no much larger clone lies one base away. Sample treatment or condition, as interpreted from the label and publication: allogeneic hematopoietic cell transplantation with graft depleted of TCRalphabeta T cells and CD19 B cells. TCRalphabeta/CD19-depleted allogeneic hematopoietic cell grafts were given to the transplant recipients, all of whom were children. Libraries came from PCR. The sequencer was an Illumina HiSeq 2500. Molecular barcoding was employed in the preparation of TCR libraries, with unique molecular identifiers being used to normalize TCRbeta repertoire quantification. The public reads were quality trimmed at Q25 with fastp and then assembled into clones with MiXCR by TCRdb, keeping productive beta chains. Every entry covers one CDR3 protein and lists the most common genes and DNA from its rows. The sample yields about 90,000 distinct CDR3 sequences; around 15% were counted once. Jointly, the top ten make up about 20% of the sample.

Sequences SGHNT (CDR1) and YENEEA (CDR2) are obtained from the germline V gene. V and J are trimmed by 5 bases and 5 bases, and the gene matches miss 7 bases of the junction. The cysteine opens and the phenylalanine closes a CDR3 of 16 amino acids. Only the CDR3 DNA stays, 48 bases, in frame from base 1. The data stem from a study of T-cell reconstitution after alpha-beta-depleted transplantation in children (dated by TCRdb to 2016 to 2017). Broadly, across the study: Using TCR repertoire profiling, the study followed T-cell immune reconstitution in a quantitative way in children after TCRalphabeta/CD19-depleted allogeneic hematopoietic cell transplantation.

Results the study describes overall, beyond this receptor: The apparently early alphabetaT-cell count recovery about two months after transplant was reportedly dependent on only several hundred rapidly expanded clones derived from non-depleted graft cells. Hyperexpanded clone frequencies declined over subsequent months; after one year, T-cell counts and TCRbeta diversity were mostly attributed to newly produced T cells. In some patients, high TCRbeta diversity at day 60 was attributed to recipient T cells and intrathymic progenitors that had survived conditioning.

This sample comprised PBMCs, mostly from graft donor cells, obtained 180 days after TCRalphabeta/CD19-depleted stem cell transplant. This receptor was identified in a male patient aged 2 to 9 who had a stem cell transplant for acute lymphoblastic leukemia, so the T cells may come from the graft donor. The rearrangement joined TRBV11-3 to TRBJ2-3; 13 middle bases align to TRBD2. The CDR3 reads CASSQTGLAGRDTQYF. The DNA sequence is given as TGTGCCAGCAGCCAAACGGGACTAGCGGGGAGAGATACGCAGTATTTT.